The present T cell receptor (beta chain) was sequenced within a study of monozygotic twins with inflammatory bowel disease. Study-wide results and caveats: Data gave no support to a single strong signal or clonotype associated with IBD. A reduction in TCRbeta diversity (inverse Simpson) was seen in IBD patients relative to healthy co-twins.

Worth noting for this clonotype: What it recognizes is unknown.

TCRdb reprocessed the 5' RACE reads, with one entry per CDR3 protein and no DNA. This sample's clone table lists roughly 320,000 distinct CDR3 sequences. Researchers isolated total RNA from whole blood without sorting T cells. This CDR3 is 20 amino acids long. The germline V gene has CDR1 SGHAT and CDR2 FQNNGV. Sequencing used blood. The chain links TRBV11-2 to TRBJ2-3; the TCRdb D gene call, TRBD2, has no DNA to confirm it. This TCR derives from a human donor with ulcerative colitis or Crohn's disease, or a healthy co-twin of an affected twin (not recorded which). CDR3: CASSLNALPRLAVSTDTQYF.